This T cell receptor beta chain was identified during a study of T cell responses to AZD1222 COVID-19 vaccine. The CDR3 has 13 amino acids. V was pared by 2 bases and J by 7 bases, with 12 bases between. Data came from immunoSEQ multiplex PCR; TCRdb stores just in-frame clones and leaves some out. The profile covers roughly 50,000 clones, with around 89% appearing a single time and approximately 2% taken by the ten largest. The rearrangement joins TRBV12-3 or TRBV12-4 to TRBJ2-7; weak D call: TRBD2 (5 bases). The sample here was peripheral blood, taken on day 0 of AZD1222 vaccination. This clonotype was obtained from an adult in good health. The CDR3 bases are TGTGCCAGCAGTTTAATGGGAGTGAGGGAGCAGTACTTC. Translating it yields CASSLMGVREQYF.